The clone carrying this T cell receptor (beta chain) has only a few counts. This entry is derived from a study of T cell changes during pregnancy in multiple sclerosis. The assay was immunoSEQ multiplex PCR, and TCRdb's table has in-frame clones only and misses some. The sample has 37,000 or so clones, 90% to 95% seen once. Germline values: CDR1 SNHLY, CDR2 FYNNEI. With V trimmed by 6 bases and J by 10 bases, 5 bases remained unmatched. The length of the CDR3 is 14 residues. This material consisted of CD4+ T cells from peripheral blood mononuclear cells, taken in the second trimester of pregnancy. The chain carries TRBV2 and TRBJ2-1, with 14 bases lining up with TRBD2. This sequence was found in a female donor with multiple sclerosis, enrolled in a pregnancy study. The CDR3 reads CASRSRTSGGEQFF. The CDR3 bases are TGTGCCAGCAGATCCCGGACTAGCGGGGGGGAGCAGTTCTTC.